This T cell receptor (beta chain) came from a study of CD49a tissue-resident CD8 T cells in human skin (dated by TCRdb to 2016 to 2017). Background on the whole study: Tissue-resident memory CD8+ T cell subsets in human skin, defined by CD49a, CD69 and CD103 expression, were examined in the study.

CDR1 and CDR2, looked up from the germline V gene (reference sequence), are SGHNT and YYREEE. Counted from cysteine to phenylalanine, this CDR3 has 13 amino acids. The read is trimmed to its CDR3 DNA, 39 bases read in frame from base 1. V and J lose 6 bases and 6 bases, and a span of 13 bases separates them. As for this clone: This clone's antigen is unknown. One base away there is no much larger clone; base qualities are not given.

Receptors were amplified or captured by the immunoSEQ multiplex PCR assay. The authors' pipeline ran thus. Frequencies of TCR V beta family usage were compared among the sorted CD8+ T cell populations from blood, dermis and epidermis. TCRdb provides this immuneACCESS table in a form limited to in-frame rearrangements. Some clones are lacking; in checked studies, under half of them reflect an unresolved V gene, and why the rest are absent is not known. Clonal size and the V and J genes are those of that table, whereas D and trimming came from the DNA. This sample lists 1,200 or so clones; roughly 79% were detected once. More than 7.5% of the sample is taken by the ten largest. For 5 or 6 healthy donors, sorted CD8+ T cells taken from blood, dermis and epidermis had their TCR beta CDR3 regions analysed. Both blood and skin samples were provided by each TCR-sequenced donor, and all TCR-sequenced donors were healthy individuals. CD8+ T cell populations were isolated by sorting before TCR beta sequencing. Skin was separated into dermal and epidermal compartments before T cells were analysed.

The V and J segments used are TRBV5-4 and TRBJ2-1, and perhaps TRBD1 as D gene, on 6 matching bases. Sequenced: CD103- CD8+ T cells sorted from skin dermis. This TCR derives from a human donor in good health. The CDR3 has the sequence CASMGTPSNEQFF. The DNA sequence is given as TGTGCCAGCATGGGGACACCCTCCAATGAGCAGTTCTTC.